This TCR beta chain was retrieved from a study of control samples from healthy donors and cancer patients. Germline CDR1 SGHVS, CDR2 FQNEAQ. The CDR3 length is 14 residues. V gave up 6 bases and J gave up 5 bases; unmatched junction bases: 7. Produced via immunoSEQ multiplex PCR; TCRdb's table is partial and in-frame only. The data hold around 95,000 clones, with 87% observed a single time. Specimen: blood. The clonotype comes from a woman between 50 and 59 years old in good health. The V gene is TRBV7-8, the J gene TRBJ2-5, with 9 bases identical to TRBD2. The CDR3 here is CASSEFTSGETQYF. CDR3 bases: TGTGCCAGCAGTGAATTCACTAGCGGGGAGACCCAGTACTTC.